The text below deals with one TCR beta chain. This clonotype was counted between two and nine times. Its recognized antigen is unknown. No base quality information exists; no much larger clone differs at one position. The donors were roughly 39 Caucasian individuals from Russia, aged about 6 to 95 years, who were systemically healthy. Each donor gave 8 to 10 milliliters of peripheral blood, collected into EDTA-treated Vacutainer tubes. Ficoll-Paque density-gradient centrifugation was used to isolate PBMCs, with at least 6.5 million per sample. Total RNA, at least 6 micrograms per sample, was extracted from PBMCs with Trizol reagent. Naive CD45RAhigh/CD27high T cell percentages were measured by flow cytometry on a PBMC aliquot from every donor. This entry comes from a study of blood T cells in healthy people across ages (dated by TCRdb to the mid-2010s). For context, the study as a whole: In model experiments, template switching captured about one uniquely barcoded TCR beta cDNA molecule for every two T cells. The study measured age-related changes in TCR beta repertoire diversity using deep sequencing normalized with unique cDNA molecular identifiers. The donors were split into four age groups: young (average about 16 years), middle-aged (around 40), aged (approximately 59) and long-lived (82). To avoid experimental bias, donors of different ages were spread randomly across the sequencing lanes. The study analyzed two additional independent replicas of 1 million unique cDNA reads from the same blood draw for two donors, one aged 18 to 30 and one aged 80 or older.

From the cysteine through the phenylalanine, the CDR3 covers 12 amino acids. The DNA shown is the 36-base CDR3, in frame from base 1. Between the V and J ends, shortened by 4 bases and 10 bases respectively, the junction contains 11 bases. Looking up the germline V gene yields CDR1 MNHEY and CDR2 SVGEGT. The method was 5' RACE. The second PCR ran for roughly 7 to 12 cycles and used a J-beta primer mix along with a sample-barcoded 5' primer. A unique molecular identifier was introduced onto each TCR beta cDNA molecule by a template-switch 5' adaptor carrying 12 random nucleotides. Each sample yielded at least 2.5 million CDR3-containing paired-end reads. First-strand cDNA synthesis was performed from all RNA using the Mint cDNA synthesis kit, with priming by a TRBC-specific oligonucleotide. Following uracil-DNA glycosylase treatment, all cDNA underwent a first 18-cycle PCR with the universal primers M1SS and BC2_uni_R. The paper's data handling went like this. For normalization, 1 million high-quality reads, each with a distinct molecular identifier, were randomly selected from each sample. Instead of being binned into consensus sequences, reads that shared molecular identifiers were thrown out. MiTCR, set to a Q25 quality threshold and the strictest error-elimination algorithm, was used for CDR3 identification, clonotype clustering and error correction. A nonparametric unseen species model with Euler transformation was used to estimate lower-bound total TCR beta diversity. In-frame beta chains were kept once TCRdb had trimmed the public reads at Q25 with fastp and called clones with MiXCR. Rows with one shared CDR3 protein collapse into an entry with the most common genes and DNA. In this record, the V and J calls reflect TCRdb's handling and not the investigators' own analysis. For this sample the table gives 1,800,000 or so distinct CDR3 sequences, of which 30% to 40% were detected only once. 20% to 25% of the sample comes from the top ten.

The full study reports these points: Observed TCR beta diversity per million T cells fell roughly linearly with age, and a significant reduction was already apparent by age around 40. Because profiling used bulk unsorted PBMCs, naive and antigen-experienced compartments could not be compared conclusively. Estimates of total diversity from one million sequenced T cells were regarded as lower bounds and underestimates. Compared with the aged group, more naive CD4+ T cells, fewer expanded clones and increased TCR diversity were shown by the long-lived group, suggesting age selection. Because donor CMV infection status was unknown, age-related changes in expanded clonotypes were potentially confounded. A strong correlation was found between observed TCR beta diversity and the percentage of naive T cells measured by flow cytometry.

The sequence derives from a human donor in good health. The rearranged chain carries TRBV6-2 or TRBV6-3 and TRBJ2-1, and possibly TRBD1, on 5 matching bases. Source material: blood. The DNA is TGTGCCAGCAGTTCCAGGGTTGGCGAGCAGTTCTTC. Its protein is CASSSRVGEQFF.